The 8 T cell receptor beta chains below come from one sample, sequenced in a study of neoadjuvant anti-PD-1 for oral cavity cancer. Assay: immunoSEQ multiplex PCR; the TCRdb copy retains only in-frame clones and omits some. The data hold over 15,000 clones, with 72% observed a single time. The material sequenced was PBMCs, taken before nivolumab (anti-PD-1) treatment. Every receptor here comes from a person between 40 and 79 years old with oral cavity squamous cell carcinoma.

This clone showed up just a few times. The V gene is TRBV2, the J gene TRBJ1-1, with D possibly TRBD1 on 5 matching bases. The CDR3 is made up of 16 amino acids. Deletions cut 2 bases from V and 1 base from J, with 14 bases between. Germline V gene data show CDR1 as SNHLY and CDR2 as FYNNEI. DNA of the CDR3: TGTGCCAGCAGTGAACCTCGGGACTGGGAGAACACTGAAGCTTTCTTT. Encoded protein: CASSEPRDWENTEAFF.

The CDR3 region has the DNA TGTGCCAGCAGACCGGGTGCGGGGCTGAGCACTGAAGCTTTCTTT. This gives the protein CASRPGAGLSTEAFF. This rearrangement joins TRBV2 to TRBJ1-1; maybe TRBD1 (5 bases). Germline V gene lookup returns CDR1 SNHLY and CDR2 FYNNEI. V lost 6 bases, J lost 4 bases, and 18 bases lay in between. This CDR3 has 15 amino acids. Full variable domain (outside the CDR3, taken from reference TRBV2 and TRBJ1-1): EPEVTQTPSHQVTQMGQEVILRCVPISNHLYFYWYRQILGQKVEFLVSFYNNEISEKSEIFDDQFSVERPDGSNFTLKIRSTKLEDSAMYFCASRPGAGLSTEAFFGQGTRLTVV.

V usage is TRBV28 and J usage is TRBJ1-3; D possibly corresponds to TRBD1 (5 bases). The CDR3 runs to 13 residues. Germline V gene lookup returns CDR1 MDHEN and CDR2 SYDVKM. Deletions cut 6 bases from V and 8 bases from J, with 14 bases between. Here the CDR3 DNA reads TGTGCCAGCAGCGACAGTGCCGTAGACACCATATATTTT. Residues: CASSDSAVDTIYF.

This clone was found a few times. CDR3 protein: CASSALGGVEAFF. The CDR3 coding sequence is TGTGCCAGCTCTGCCCTCGGGGGAGTTGAAGCTTTCTTT. The genes are TRBV19 and TRBJ1-1; tentative D call: TRBD1 (5 bases). Germline V gene data show CDR1 as LNHDA and CDR2 as SQIVND (reference sequence). The ends were cut back, 9 bases at V and 7 bases at J, with 18 bases in the middle. This CDR3 spans 13 amino acids.

V is TRBV11-3 and J is TRBJ2-1; no reliable D call. CDR3 length: 13 residues. Germline V gives CDR1 SGHNT, CDR2 YENEEA. Trimming removed 3 bases from V and 0 bases from J, with 3 bases in between. This CDR3 is CASSLDSYNEQFF. The CDR3 DNA is TGTGCCAGCAGCTTGGACTCCTACAATGAGCAGTTCTTC.

The chain joins TRBV6-5 to TRBJ1-1, with TRBD1 identical over 7 bases. Per the germline V gene, CDR1 is MNHEY and CDR2 is SVGAGI. The CDR3 extends over 14 amino acids. V lost 4 bases and J lost 1; bases outside the gene matches: 3. Here the CDR3 DNA reads TGTGCCAGCAGTTGGGGACAGACGAACACTGAAGCTTTCTTT. Residues: CASSWGQTNTEAFF.

The chain employs TRBV2 and TRBJ1-2; 10 nucleotides line up with TRBD1. Germline values: CDR1 SNHLY, CDR2 FYNNEI. There are 15 residues in the CDR3. Trimming took 1 base from V and 8 from J; bases not matched to a gene: 7. CDR3 protein: CASSEGGQGSLGYTF. DNA for the CDR3: TGTGCCAGCAGTGAAGGGGGACAGGGGAGTTTAGGCTACACCTTC.

The CDR3 DNA reads TGTGCCAGCAGTCACCCAACTGGGGATACGCAGTATTTT. Translating it yields CASSHPTGDTQYF. This chain joins TRBV25-1 and TRBJ2-3, with D unclear. The germline V gene encodes CDR1 MGHDK and CDR2 SYGVNS. V was shortened by 5 bases and J by 6 bases, with 12 bases between the two germline ends. The CDR3 has 13 amino acids.